Presented here are 23 T cell receptor beta chains from one specimen sequenced in a study of response to subunit inactivated influenza vaccine. MiXCR, run by TCRdb on the RT-PCR reads, gives a single entry per CDR3 protein. The sample lists about 500,000 distinct CDR3 sequences; 16% were seen once. This material consisted of CD4+ T cells sorted from PBMCs, taken roughly 24 months after vaccination. These receptors originate from a man between 50 and 70 years old who received an inactivated influenza vaccine.

This clonotype was counted between two and nine times. The chain uses TRBV28 and TRBJ2-3, with 12 bases matching TRBD2. The CDR3 totals 15 residues. With 5 bases clipped from V and 5 bases from J, the junction kept 5 bases outside the gene matches. CDR1 is MDHEN and CDR2 is SYDVKM in the germline V gene. The CDR3 loop reads CASSPTSGGRDTQYF. As DNA, the CDR3 is TGTGCCAGCAGTCCCACTAGCGGGGGGCGAGATACGCAGTATTTT.

This CDR3 is CASSFMVTGLADYEQYF. The CDR3 nucleotides read TGTGCCAGCAGTTTCATGGTAACGGGACTAGCGGATTACGAGCAGTACTTC. The chain is built from TRBV28 and TRBJ2-7; 11 bases are shared with TRBD2. Looked up from germline, CDR1 is MDHEN and CDR2 is SYDVKM. The trim removed 3 bases at V and 4 bases at J, leaving 11 bases unmatched. The CDR3 is 17 residues long.

The chain couples TRBV5-1 to TRBJ2-1, with 8 bases matching TRBD2. CDR3 length: 17 amino acids. CDR1 is SGHRS and CDR2 is YFSETQ in the germline V gene. J gave up 5 bases and V 4 bases, and 14 bases lay outside the gene matches. In nucleotides, the CDR3 is TGCGCCAGCAGCCCGCGTCCCCCGGGACTAGTGAACAATGAGCAGTTCTTC. It yields the protein CASSPRPPGLVNNEQFF.

This clonotype was counted only a few times. The V and J genes are TRBV7-9 and TRBJ2-6; TRBD1 matches at 9 bases. This CDR3 region has 15 residues. Germline loops: CDR1 SEHNR, CDR2 FQNEAQ (reference sequence). V lost 5 bases and J lost 4; bases outside the gene matches: 3. The CDR3 nucleotides are TGTGCCAGCAGCCGGACAGGGGTCGGGGCCAACGTCCTGACTTTC. Amino acids: CASSRTGVGANVLTF.

This clonotype was detected a few times. The genes are TRBV5-1 and TRBJ2-1; 9 nucleotides line up with TRBD2. Germline trimming cut 3 bases from V and 7 bases from J; bases unmatched to any gene: 5. Germline assignment: CDR1 SGHRS and CDR2 YFSETQ. There are 14 residues in the CDR3. This chain's CDR3 is CASSSSGKLNEQFF. Written as DNA, the CDR3 is TGCGCCAGCAGCTCTAGCGGGAAACTGAATGAGCAGTTCTTC.

At least ten counts were recorded for this clonotype. The gene calls are TRBV10-3 and TRBJ2-1; D possibly corresponds to TRBD2 (5 bases). Germline assignment: CDR1 ENHRY and CDR2 SYGVKD. This CDR3 is 15 amino acids long. Trimming took off 2 bases at V and 7 bases at J, with 15 bases between the two ends. The DNA of the CDR3 is TGTGCCATCAGTGAGGCCACGGGGTTAGGGAATGAGCAGTTCTTC. It codes for CAISEATGLGNEQFF.

This clonotype was detected many times. V gene TRBV12-3 or TRBV12-4 combines with J gene TRBJ2-1, with 9 bases that match TRBD2. The CDR3 has 15 residues. The V and J ends lost 5 bases and 5 bases, in that order; junction bases with no gene match: 7. CDR3 coding DNA: TGTGCCAGCAGTCCCCCGGGACTAGCTAACAATGAGCAGTTCTTC. Translated, it gives CASSPPGLANNEQFF.

This clonotype was picked up a small number of times. J is TRBJ2-1 and V is TRBV6-5; the D gene is possibly TRBD1 (6 bases). The CDR3 has 14 amino acids. CDR1 and CDR2 (germline): MNHEY, SVGAGI. With 1 base removed from V and 2 bases from J, the gap between germline ends came to 6 bases. CDR3 sequence: CASSYWDTYNEQFF. The DNA of the CDR3 is TGTGCCAGCAGTTACTGGGACACCTACAATGAGCAGTTCTTC.

J is TRBJ1-5 and V is TRBV4-1; no reliable D call. V lost 3 bases, J lost 1 base, and 13 bases lay in between. This CDR3 contains 16 residues. Germline V gene lookup returns CDR1 MGHRA and CDR2 YSYEKL. The CDR3 nucleotides read TGCGCCAGCAGCCAGGGGTGGATAGTGAGCAATCAGCCCCAGCATTTT. Protein: CASSQGWIVSNQPQHF.

This clonotype was seen a few times. The chain recombines TRBV20-1 with TRBJ2-1; 12 nucleotides align to TRBD1. The CDR3 loop spans 16 amino acids. V lost 2 bases to trimming and J lost 6 bases; unmatched junction nucleotides: 8. Germline-derived CDR1 and CDR2 are DFQATT and SNEGSKA (reference sequence). CDR3 loop: CSARTPGTGGLNEQFF. CDR3 coding DNA: TGCAGTGCTAGAACCCCCGGGACAGGGGGCCTCAATGAGCAGTTCTTC.

This clonotype was found a few times. The chain combines TRBV6-1 with TRBJ2-1, with a tentative D call TRBD2 (6 bases). Germline V lookup: CDR1 MNHNS, CDR2 SASEGT. There are 13 residues in the CDR3. Trimming removed 5 bases at V and 6 bases at J, with 11 bases between. For the CDR3, the DNA is TGTGCCAGCAGTAAGGAGACTAGCAATGAGCAGTTCTTC. This codes for CASSKETSNEQFF.

This clonotype was counted at least ten times. The chain employs TRBV12-3 or TRBV12-4 and TRBJ1-2; D remains unclear. With 5 bases removed from V and 2 bases from J, the gap between germline ends came to 9 bases. The CDR3 length is 13 residues. For the CDR3, the DNA is TGTGCCAGCAGTAGGCAGGCAAACTATGGCTACACCTTC. Its protein is CASSRQANYGYTF.

The CDR3 nucleotides are TGTGCCATCAGTAACCGGGACATTACCTACGAGCAGTACTTC. Translation: CAISNRDITYEQYF. The V and J genes are TRBV10-3 and TRBJ2-7; D possibly corresponds to TRBD1 (6 bases). The CDR3 runs to 14 residues. Trimming took off 5 bases at V and 2 bases at J, with 13 bases between the two ends. Germline V gives CDR1 ENHRY, CDR2 SYGVKD.

This clonotype was seen many times. The chain joins TRBV29-1 to TRBJ1-2, with 9 bases lining up with TRBD1. Germline CDR1 SQVTM, CDR2 ANQGSEA. Unmatched junction bases numbered 8, after V lost 6 bases and J lost 3 bases. This CDR3 is 14 amino acids long. The CDR3 loop is CSVGGQGPYYGYTF. Written as DNA, the CDR3 is TGCAGCGTGGGGGGACAGGGACCCTACTATGGCTACACCTTC. Together with reference TRBV29-1 and TRBJ1-2, the CDR3 gives the full variable domain: SAVISQKPSRDICQRGTSLTIQCQVDSQVTMMFWYRQQPGQSLTLIATANQGSEATYESGFVIDKFPISRPNLTFSTLTVSNMSPEDSSIYLCSVGGQGPYYGYTFGSGTRLTVV.

The V gene is TRBV20-1, the J gene TRBJ1-1; perhaps TRBD1 as D (5 bases). Germline CDR1 DFQATT, CDR2 SNEGSKA (reference sequence). Trimming left V 2 bases short and J 3 bases short, with 13 bases between. CDR3 length: 14 amino acids. CDR3 loop: CSARPPAGDTEAFF. The CDR3 bases are TGCAGTGCTAGACCTCCCGCGGGGGACACTGAAGCTTTCTTT.

The chain carries TRBV20-1 and TRBJ2-2, with D uncertain. The length of the CDR3 is 13 residues. V was cut by 6 bases and J by 6 bases, with 14 bases left in between. Germline V gene sequence: CDR1 DFQATT, CDR2 SNEGSKA (reference sequence). In DNA form, the CDR3 reads TGCAGTGCCGAAGGTCCGAGTGCCGGGGAGCTGTTTTTT. It encodes CSAEGPSAGELFF.

The chain joins TRBV13 to TRBJ1-4, with 9 bases fitting TRBD1. Germline CDR1 PRHDT, CDR2 FYEKMQ (reference sequence). CDR3 length: 15 amino acids. Trimming took 3 bases from V and 8 from J; bases not matched to a gene: 7. CDR3 coding DNA: TGTGCCAGCAGCTTTTCCGGGACAGGGTACGAAAAACTGTTTTTT. Protein sequence: CASSFSGTGYEKLFF.

This clonotype was seen only a few times. This chain joins TRBV20-1 and TRBJ2-3; D unresolved. V gave up 1 base and J gave up 12 bases, with 8 bases separating them. The CDR3 is 10 residues long. Germline V gives CDR1 DFQATT, CDR2 SNEGSKA (reference sequence). CDR3 loop: CSARVGIQYF. The CDR3 region has the DNA TGCAGTGCTAGAGTAGGCATTCAGTATTTT.

The V call is TRBV7-2, the J call TRBJ2-1; 8 positions match TRBD1. Germline CDR1 SGHTA, CDR2 FQGNSA. This CDR3 is 15 amino acids long. Trimming removed 6 bases from V and 1 base from J; junction bases left unmatched: 5. CDR3 sequence: CASRSNRGSYNEQFF. The CDR3 DNA sequence: TGTGCCAGCAGATCCAACAGGGGGTCCTACAATGAGCAGTTCTTC.

There are a few counts of this clonotype. The chain employs TRBV20-1 and TRBJ1-4; 10 positions agree with TRBD1. The CDR3 length is 18 residues. In germline, CDR1 is DFQATT, CDR2 SNEGSKA (reference sequence). The V and J ends lost 1 base and 0 bases, in that order; junction bases with no gene match: 8. The chain's CDR3 is CSARAPGQGYPTNEKLFF. The CDR3, as DNA: TGCAGTGCTAGAGCCCCGGGACAGGGGTATCCAACTAATGAAAAACTGTTTTTT.

The J gene is TRBJ1-6, the V gene TRBV6-2 or TRBV6-3; TRBD1 agrees at 8 bases. The germline V gene has CDR1 MNHEY and CDR2 SVGEGT. Germline trimming cut 9 bases from V and 7 bases from J; bases unmatched to any gene: 5. The CDR3 totals 13 residues. CDR3 bases: TGTGCCAGTTTCGACAGGGGAAATTCACCCCTCCACTTT. Its translation is CASFDRGNSPLHF.

For this clonotype: This may be a read error, as it is one base from a much larger clone. This chain links TRBV20-1 with TRBJ2-3, with 8 bases matching TRBD2. The J segment lost 5 bases and the V segment lost 8 bases, leaving 12 bases of the junction unmatched. The CDR3 runs 14 residues. Per germline, CDR1 DFQATT and CDR2 SNEGSKA (reference sequence). The CDR3 region has the DNA TGCAGTTCTAAGTTCCCGGGGGGGAGAGATACGCAGTATTTT. Translation: CSSKFPGGRDTQYF.

This clonotype was detected ten times or more. The chain carries TRBV6-5 and TRBJ1-1; no reliable D call. Germline values: CDR1 MNHEY, CDR2 SVGAGI. The CDR3 is 11 amino acids. Trimming stripped 3 bases from V and 7 bases from J, with 6 bases between. In nucleotides, the CDR3 is TGTGCCAGCAGTTATAGAGGTGAAGCTTTCTTT. Protein sequence: CASSYRGEAFF.